This T cell receptor beta chain is from a study of T cell changes during pregnancy in multiple sclerosis. V lost 0 bases and J lost 4, with 9 bases in between. CDR3 size: 14 residues. CDR1 and CDR2 (germline): MNHEY, SVGAGI. Some clones are missing from TCRdb's copy, which holds only in-frame ones; the method was immunoSEQ multiplex PCR. The data contain under 80,000 clones, roughly 90% of them singletons. Here the sequenced sample was peripheral blood, taken in the first trimester of pregnancy. The clonotype originates from a female donor with multiple sclerosis, enrolled in a pregnancy study. The chain carries TRBV6-5 and TRBJ1-2; D is possibly TRBD1 (5 bases). CDR3 sequence: CASSYSTEAYGYTF. The CDR3 DNA follows: TGTGCCAGCAGTTACTCGACAGAGGCCTATGGCTACACCTTC.